The 5 T cell receptor beta chains given below trace back to one sample, sequenced in a study of cytomegalovirus exposure and HLA in healthy donors. The PCR had 60 Vbeta and 13 Jbeta primers. Using immunoSEQ multiplex PCR, the repertoire was profiled, and TCRdb retains in-frame clones only, with some absent. The sample shows around 130,000 clones, around 73% of them seen only once. The sequencing input was PBMCs. These TCRs come from a man aged 50 to 60 in good health and CMV-seronegative.

The chain couples TRBV30 to TRBJ1-4; D unclear. In germline, CDR1 is GTSNPN, CDR2 SVGIG (reference sequence). The CDR3 length is 13 residues. V was trimmed by 0 bases and J by 4 bases, leaving 6 bases between them. The CDR3 loop reads CAWSVAFNEKLFF. Written as DNA, the CDR3 is TGTGCCTGGAGTGTAGCCTTTAATGAAAAACTGTTTTTT.

This chain links TRBV2 with TRBJ2-5, with a tentative D call TRBD1 (6 bases). The J call may be wrong; the DNA end is better matched by TRBJ2-7. From germline, CDR1 is SNHLY and CDR2 FYNNEI. This CDR3 comprises 11 residues. CDR3 coding DNA: TGTGCCAGCATGGCCAGGGGCGAGCAGTACTTC. Its translation: CASMARGEQYF.

This chain connects TRBV9 to TRBJ2-1; maybe TRBD2 (6 bases). CDR1 is SGDLS and CDR2 is YYNGEE in the germline V gene. V was trimmed by 4 bases and J by 10 bases, leaving 12 bases between them. The CDR3 spans 12 residues. For the CDR3, the DNA is TGTGCCAGCAGCCTTAGCGGTATGGAGCAGTTCTTC. Translating gives CASSLSGMEQFF.

The chain links TRBV19 to TRBJ1-5, with 10 bases that match TRBD1. Germline lookup yields CDR1 LNHDA and CDR2 SQIVND (reference sequence). The CDR3 consists of 16 residues. With V trimmed by 2 bases and J by 4 bases, 5 bases remained unmatched. The CDR3 region is CASSILPGQGNQPQHF. The CDR3, as DNA: TGTGCCAGTAGTATACTGCCGGGACAGGGGAATCAGCCCCAGCATTTT.

This chain joins TRBV19 and TRBJ2-2, with 8 bases aligning to TRBD2. Germline values: CDR1 LNHDA, CDR2 SQIVND (reference sequence). This CDR3 contains 16 residues. Losses at the gene ends were 5 bases for V and 4 bases for J; bases not matched to a gene: 9. Written as DNA, the CDR3 is TGTGCCAGTAGTTATCTCAGCGGGAGTAGCACCGGGGAGCTGTTTTTT. The encoded protein is CASSYLSGSSTGELFF.